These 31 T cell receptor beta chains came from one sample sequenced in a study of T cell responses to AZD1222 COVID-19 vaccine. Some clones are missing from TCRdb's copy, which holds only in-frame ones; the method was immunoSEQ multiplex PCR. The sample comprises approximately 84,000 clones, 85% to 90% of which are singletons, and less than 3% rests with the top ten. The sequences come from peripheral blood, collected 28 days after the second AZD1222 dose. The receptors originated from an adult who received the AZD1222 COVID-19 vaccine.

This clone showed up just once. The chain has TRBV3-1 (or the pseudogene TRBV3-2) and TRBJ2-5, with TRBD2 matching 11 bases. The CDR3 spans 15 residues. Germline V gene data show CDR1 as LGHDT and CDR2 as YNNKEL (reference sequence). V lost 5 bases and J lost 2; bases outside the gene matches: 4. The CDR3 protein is CASSYLAGGQETQYF. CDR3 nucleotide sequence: TGTGCCAGCAGCTACCTAGCGGGGGGTCAAGAGACCCAGTACTTC.

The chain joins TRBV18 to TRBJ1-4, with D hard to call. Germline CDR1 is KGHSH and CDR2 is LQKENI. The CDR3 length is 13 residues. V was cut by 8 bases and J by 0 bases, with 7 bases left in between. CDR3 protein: CASTEATNEKLFF. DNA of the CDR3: TGTGCCAGCACCGAGGCAACTAATGAAAAACTGTTTTTT.

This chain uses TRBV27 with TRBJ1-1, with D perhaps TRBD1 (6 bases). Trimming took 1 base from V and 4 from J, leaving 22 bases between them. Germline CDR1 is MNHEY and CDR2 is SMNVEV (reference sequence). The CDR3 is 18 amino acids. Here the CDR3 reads CASSLFFGGAHGTTEAFF. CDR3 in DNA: TGTGCCAGCAGTTTATTTTTCGGGGGGGCGCATGGAACCACTGAAGCTTTCTTT.

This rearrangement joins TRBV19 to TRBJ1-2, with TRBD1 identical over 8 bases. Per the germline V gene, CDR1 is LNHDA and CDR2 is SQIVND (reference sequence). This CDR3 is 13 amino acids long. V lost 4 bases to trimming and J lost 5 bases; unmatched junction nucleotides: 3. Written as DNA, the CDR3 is TGTGCCAGTAGTAGGGACAGGTTTTATGGCTACACCTTC. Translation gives CASSRDRFYGYTF.

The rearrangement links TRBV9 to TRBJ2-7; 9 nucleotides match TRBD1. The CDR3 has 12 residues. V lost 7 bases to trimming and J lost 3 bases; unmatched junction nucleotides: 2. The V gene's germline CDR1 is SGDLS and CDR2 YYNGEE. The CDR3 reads CASGQGNYEQYF. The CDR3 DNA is TGTGCCAGCGGACAGGGGAACTACGAGCAGTACTTC.

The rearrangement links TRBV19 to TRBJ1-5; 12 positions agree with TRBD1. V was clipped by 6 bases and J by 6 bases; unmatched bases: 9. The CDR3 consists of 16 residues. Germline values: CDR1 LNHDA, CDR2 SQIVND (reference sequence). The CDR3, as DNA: TGTGCCAGTAGCCGGTGGGGACAGGGGGCCAGTCAGCCCCAGCATTTT. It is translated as CASSRWGQGASQPQHF.

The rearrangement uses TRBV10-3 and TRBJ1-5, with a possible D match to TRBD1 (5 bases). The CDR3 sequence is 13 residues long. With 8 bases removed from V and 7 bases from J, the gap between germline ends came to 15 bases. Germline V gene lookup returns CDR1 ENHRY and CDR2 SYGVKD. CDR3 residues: CAICSQGGQPQHF. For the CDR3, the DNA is TGTGCCATCTGTTCCCAGGGTGGCCAGCCCCAGCATTTT.

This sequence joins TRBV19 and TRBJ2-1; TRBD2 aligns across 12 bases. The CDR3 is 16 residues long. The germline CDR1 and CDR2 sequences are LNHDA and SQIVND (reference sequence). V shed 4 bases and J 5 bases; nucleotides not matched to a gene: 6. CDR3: CASSNHGLAGNNEQFF. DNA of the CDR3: TGTGCCAGTAGTAATCACGGACTAGCGGGGAACAATGAGCAGTTCTTC.

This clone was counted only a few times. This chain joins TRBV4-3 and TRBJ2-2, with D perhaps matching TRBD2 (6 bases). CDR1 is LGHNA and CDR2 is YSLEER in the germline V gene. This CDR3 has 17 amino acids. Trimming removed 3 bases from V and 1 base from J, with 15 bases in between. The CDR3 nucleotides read TGCGCCAGCAGCCAGGCGCGGGACTCACAGAACACCGGGGAGCTGTTTTTT. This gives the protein CASSQARDSQNTGELFF.

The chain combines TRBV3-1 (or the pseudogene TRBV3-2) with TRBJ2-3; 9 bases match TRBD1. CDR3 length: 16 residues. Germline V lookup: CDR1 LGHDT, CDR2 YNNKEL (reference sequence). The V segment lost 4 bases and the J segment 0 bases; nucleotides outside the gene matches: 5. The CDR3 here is CASSLRTGASTDTQYF. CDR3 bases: TGTGCCAGCAGCCTTCGGACAGGGGCTAGCACAGATACGCAGTATTTT.

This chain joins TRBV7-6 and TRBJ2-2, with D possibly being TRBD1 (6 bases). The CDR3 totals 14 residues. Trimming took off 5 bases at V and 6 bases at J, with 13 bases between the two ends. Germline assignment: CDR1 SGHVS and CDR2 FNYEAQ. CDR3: CASSTLTGPGELFF. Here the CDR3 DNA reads TGTGCCAGCAGCACGCTGACAGGCCCCGGGGAGCTGTTTTTT.

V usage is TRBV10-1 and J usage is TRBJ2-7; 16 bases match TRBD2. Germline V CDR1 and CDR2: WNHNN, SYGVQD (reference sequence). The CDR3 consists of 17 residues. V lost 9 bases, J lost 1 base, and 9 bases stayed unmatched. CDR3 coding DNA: TGCGCCAGGCCGCCGGGACTAGCGGGAGGGTGGTCCTACGAGCAGTACTTC. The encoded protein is CARPPGLAGGWSYEQYF.

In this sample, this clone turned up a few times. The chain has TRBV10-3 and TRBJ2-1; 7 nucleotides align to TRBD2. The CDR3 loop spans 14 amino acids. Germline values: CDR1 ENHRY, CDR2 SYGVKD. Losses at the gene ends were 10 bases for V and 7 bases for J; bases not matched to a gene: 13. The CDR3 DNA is TGTGCCACCAAGACTAGCACGAAGGAGAATGAGCAGTTCTTC. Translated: CATKTSTKENEQFF.

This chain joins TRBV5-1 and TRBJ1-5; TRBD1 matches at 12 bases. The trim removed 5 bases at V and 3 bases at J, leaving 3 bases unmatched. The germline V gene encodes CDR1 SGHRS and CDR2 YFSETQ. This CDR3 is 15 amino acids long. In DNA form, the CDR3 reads TGCGCCAGCAGAGCGGGACAGGGGGCCAATCAGCCCCAGCATTTT. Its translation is CASRAGQGANQPQHF.

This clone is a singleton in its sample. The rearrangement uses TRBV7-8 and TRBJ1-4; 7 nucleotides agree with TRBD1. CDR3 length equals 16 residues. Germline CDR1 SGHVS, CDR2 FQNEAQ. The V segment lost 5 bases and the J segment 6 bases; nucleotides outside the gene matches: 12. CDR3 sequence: CASSLPLRQGDEKLFF. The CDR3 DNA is TGTGCCAGCAGCCTCCCGCTCCGACAGGGAGATGAAAAACTGTTTTTT. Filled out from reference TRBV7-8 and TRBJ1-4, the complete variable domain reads GAGVSQSPRYKVAKRGQDVALRCDPISGHVSLFWYQQALGQGPEFLTYFQNEAQLDKSGLPSDRFFAERPEGSVSTLKIQRTQQEDSAVYLCASSLPLRQGDEKLFFGSGTQLSVL.

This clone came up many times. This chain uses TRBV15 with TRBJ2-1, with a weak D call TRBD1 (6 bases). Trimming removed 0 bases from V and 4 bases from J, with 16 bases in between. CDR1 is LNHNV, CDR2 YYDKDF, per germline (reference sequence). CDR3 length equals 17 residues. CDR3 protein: CATSRDLTGSGYNEQFF. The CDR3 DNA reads TGTGCCACCAGCAGAGATCTGACAGGCAGCGGTTACAATGAGCAGTTCTTC. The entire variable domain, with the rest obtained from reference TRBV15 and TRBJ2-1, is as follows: DAMVIQNPRYQVTQFGKPVTLSCSQTLNHNVMYWYQQKSSQAPKLLFHYYDKDFNNEADTPDNFQSRRPNTSFCFLDIRSPGLGDTAMYLCATSRDLTGSGYNEQFFGPGTRLTVL.

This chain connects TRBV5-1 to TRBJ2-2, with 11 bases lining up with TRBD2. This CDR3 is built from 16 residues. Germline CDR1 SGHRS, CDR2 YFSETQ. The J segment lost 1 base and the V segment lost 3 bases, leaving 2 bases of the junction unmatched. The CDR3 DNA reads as TGCGCCAGCAGCTCGACTAGCGGGAAGAACACCGGGGAGCTGTTTTTT. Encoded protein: CASSSTSGKNTGELFF.

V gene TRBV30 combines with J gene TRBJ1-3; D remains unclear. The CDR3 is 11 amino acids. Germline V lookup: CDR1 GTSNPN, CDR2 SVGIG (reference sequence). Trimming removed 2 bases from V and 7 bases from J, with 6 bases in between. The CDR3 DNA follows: TGTGCCTGGAGTAGATCCAACACCATATATTTT. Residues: CAWSRSNTIYF.

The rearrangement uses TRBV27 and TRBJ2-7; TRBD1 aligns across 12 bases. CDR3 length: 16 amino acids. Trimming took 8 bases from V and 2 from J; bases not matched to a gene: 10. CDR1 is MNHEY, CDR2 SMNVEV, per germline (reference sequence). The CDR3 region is CASWDRGRVPPYEQYF. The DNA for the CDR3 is TGTGCCAGCTGGGACAGGGGGCGTGTTCCCCCCTACGAGCAGTACTTC.

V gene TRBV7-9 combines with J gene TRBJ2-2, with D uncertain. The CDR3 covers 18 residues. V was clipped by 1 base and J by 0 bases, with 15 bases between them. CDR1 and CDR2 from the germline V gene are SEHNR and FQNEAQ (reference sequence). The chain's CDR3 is CASSLVPWPYANTGELFF. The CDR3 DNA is TGTGCCAGCAGCTTAGTACCCTGGCCCTACGCGAACACCGGGGAGCTGTTTTTT.

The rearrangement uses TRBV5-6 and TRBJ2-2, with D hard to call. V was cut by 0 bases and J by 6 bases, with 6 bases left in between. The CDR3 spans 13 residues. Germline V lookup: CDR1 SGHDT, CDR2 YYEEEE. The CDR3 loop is CASSLVGSGELFF. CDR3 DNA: TGTGCCAGCAGCTTGGTGGGGTCCGGGGAGCTGTTTTTT.

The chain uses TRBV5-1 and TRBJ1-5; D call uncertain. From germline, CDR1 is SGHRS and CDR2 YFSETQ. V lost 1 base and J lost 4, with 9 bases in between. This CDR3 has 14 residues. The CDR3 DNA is TGCGCCAGCAGCTTGAACGGGGATAATCAGCCCCAGCATTTT. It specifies CASSLNGDNQPQHF.

The CDR3 loop is CASSPNGLAQETQYF. The CDR3 bases are TGTGCCAGCAGCCCGAATGGACTAGCTCAAGAGACCCAGTACTTC. The chain couples TRBV3-1 (or the pseudogene TRBV3-2) to TRBJ2-5; the match to TRBD2 covers 8 bases. The J segment lost 2 bases and the V segment lost 4 bases, leaving 6 bases of the junction unmatched. Germline V gene data show CDR1 as LGHDT and CDR2 as YNNKEL (reference sequence). This CDR3 spans 15 amino acids.

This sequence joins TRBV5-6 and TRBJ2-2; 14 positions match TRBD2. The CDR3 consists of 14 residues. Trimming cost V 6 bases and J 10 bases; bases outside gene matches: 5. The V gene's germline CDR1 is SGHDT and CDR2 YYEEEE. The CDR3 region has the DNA TGTGCCAGCATGACTAGCGGGGGGGCGGTGGAGCTGTTTTTT. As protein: CASMTSGGAVELFF.

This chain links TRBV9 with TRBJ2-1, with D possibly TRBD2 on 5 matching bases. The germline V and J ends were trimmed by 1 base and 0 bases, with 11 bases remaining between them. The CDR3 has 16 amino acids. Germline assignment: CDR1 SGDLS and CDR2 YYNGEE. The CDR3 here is CASSVKSGLSYNEQFF. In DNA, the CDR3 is TGTGCCAGCAGCGTAAAAAGCGGACTCTCCTACAATGAGCAGTTCTTC.

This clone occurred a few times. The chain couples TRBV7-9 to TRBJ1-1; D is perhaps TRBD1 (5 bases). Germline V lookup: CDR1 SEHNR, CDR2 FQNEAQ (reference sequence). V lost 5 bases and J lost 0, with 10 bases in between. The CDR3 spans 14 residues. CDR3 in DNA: TGTGCCAGCAGCCTGGGGGGAGTGAACACTGAAGCTTTCTTT. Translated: CASSLGGVNTEAFF.

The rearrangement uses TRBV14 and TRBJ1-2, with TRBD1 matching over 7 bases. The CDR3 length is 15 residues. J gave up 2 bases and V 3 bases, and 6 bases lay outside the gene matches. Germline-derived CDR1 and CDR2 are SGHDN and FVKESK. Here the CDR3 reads CASSHQTGVNYGYTF. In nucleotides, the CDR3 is TGTGCCAGCAGCCACCAAACAGGGGTCAACTATGGCTACACCTTC.

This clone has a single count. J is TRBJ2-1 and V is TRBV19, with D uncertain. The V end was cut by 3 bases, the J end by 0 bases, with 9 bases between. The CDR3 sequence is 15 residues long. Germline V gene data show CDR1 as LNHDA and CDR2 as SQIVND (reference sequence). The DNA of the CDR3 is TGTGCCAGTAGTATTTGGAGCCTCTCCTACAATGAGCAGTTCTTC. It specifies CASSIWSLSYNEQFF.

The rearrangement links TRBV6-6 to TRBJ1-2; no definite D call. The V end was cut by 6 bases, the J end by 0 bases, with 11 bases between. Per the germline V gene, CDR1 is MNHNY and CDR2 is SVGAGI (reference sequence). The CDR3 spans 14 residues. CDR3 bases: TGTGCCAGCAGGCGCGAGCCACCTAACTATGGCTACACCTTC. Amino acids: CASRREPPNYGYTF.

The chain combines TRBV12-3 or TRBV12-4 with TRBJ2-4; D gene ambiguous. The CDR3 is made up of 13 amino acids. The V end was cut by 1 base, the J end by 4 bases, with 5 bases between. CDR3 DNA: TGTGCCAGCAGTTTAGACGGAAAAAACATTCAGTACTTC. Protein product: CASSLDGKNIQYF.

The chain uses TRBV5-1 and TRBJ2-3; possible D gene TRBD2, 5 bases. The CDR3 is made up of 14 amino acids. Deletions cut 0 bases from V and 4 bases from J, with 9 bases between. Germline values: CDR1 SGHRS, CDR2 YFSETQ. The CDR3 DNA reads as TGCGCCAGCAGCTTGGTAGACGGGGCAGATACGCAGTATTTT. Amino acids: CASSLVDGADTQYF.